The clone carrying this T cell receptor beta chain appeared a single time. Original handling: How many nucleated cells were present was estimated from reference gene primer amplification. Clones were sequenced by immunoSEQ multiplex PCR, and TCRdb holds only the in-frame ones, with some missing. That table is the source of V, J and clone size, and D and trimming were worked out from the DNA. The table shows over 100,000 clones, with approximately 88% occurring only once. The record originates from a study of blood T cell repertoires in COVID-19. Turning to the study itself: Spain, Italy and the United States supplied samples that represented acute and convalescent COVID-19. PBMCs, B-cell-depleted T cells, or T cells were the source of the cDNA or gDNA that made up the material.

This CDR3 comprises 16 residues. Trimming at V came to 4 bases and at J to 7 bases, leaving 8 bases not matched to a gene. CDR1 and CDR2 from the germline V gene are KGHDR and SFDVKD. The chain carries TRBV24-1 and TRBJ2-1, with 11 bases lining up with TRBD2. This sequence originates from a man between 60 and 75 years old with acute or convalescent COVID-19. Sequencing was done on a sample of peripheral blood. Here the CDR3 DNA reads TGTGCCACCAGTGACACTACTAGCGGGAGAAATAATGAGCAGTTCTTC. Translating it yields CATSDTTSGRNNEQFF.